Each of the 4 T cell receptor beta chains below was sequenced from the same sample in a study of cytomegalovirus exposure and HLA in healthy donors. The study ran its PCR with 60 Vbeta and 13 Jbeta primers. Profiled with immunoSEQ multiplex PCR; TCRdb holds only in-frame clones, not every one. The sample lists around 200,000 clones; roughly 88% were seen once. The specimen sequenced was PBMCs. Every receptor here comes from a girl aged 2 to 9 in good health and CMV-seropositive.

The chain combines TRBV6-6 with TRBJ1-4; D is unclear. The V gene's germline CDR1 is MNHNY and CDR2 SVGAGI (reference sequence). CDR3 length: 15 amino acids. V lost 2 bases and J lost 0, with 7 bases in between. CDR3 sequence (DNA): TGTGCCAGCAGTTACCGCGATACAACTAATGAAAAACTGTTTTTT. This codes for CASSYRDTTNEKLFF.

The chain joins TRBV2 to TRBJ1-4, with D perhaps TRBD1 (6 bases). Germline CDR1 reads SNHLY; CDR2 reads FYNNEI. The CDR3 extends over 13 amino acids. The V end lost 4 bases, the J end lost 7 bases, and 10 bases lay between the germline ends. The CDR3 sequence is CASSAGGSEKLFF. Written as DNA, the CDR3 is TGTGCCAGCAGTGCGGGGGGCAGTGAAAAACTGTTTTTT. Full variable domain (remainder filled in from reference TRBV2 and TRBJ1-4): EPEVTQTPSHQVTQMGQEVILRCVPISNHLYFYWYRQILGQKVEFLVSFYNNEISEKSEIFDDQFSVERPDGSNFTLKIRSTKLEDSAMYFCASSAGGSEKLFFGSGTQLSVL.

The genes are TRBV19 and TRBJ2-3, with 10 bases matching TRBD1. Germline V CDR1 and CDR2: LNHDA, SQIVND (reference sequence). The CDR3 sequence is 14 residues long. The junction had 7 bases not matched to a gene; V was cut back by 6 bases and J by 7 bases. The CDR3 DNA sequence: TGTGCCAGTAGCGGACAGGGGGTCGAAAATACGCAGTATTTT. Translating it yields CASSGQGVENTQYF. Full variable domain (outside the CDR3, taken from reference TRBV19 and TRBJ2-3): DGGITQSPKYLFRKEGQNVTLSCEQNLNHDAMYWYRQDPGQGLRLIYYSQIVNDFQKGDIAEGYSVSREKKESFPLTVTSAQKNPTAFYLCASSGQGVENTQYFGPGTRLTVL.

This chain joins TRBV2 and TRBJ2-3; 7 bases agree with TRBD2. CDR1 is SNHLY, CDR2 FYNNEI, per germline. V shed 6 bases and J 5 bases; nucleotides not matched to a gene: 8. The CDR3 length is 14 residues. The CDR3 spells CASRRGREGDTQYF. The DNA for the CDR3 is TGTGCCAGCAGGCGGGGCAGGGAGGGAGATACGCAGTATTTT.